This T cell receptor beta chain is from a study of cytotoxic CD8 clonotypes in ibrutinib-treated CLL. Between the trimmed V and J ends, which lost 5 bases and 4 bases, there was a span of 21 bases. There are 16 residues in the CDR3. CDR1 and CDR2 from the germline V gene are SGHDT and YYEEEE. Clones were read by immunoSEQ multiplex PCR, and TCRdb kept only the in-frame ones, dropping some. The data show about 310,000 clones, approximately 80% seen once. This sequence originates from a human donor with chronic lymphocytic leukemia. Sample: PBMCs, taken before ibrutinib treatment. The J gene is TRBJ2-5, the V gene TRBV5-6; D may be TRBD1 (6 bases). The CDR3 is CASSSRQAARGETQYF. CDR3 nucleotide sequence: TGTGCCAGCAGTTCAAGACAGGCCGCCCGGGGAGAGACCCAGTACTTC. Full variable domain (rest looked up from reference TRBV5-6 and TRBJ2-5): DAGVTQSPTHLIKTRGQQVTLRCSPKSGHDTVSWYQQALGQGPQFIFQYYEEEERQRGNFPDRFSGHQFPNYSSELNVNALLLGDSALYLCASSSRQAARGETQYFGPGTRLLVL.